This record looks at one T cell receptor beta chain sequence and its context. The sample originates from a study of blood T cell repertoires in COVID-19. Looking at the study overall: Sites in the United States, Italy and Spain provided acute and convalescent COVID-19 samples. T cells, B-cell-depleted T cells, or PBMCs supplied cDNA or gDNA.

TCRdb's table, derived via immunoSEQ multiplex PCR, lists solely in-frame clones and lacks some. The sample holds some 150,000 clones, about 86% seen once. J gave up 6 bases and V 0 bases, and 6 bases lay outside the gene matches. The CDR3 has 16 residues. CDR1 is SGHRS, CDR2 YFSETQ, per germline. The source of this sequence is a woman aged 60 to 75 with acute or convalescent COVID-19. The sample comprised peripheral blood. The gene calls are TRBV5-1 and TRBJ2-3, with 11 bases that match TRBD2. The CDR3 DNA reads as TGCGCCAGCAGCTTGGCCGGGACTAGCGGCATGGATACGCAGTATTTT. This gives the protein CASSLAGTSGMDTQYF.